Only a few counts were recorded for the clone carrying this T cell receptor (beta chain). Its target is not known. Patients were excluded for uncontrolled infection, other autoimmune disease, pregnancy or lactation. CDR1 and CDR2 (germline): MDHEN, SYDVKM. The CDR3 covers 14 residues. V was cut by 7 bases and J by 4 bases, with 16 bases left in between. Researchers took RNA transcripts and amplified the TCR beta CDR3 regions from them. HTBI primers were employed in a first-round RT-PCR of the TCR CDR3. TCRdb fed the multiplex PCR reads into MiXCR, producing one record per CDR3 protein. The sample has 660,000 or so distinct CDR3 sequences, roughly 20% seen once. This record comes from a study of T cells in Graves' hyperthyroidism and ophthalmopathy. Notes on the study in general: Most expanded thyroid clonotypes above 0.001 also appeared in blood.

V and J are TRBV28 and TRBJ1-1; perhaps TRBD1 as D (5 bases). Sequencing was performed on blood. The receptor's source is a man under 40 with Graves' ophthalmopathy. CDR3 region: CASTSGQGFTEAFF. CDR3 nucleotides: TGTGCCAGCACCTCAGGGCAGGGATTCACTGAAGCTTTCTTT.